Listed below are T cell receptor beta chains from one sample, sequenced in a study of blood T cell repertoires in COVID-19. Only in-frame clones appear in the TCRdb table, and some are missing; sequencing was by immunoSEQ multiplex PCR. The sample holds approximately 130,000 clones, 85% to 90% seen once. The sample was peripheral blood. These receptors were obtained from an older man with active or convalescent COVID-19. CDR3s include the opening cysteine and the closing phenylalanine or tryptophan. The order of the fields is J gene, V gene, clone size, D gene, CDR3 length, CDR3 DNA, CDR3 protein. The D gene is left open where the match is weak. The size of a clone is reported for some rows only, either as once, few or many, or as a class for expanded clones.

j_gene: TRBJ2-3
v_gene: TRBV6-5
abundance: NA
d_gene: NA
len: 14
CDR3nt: TGTGCCAGCAGTCCCGGGACTAGCACAGATACGCAGTATTTT
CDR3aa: CASSPGTSTDTQYF

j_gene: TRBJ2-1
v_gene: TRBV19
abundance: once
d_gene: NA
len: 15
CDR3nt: TGTGCCAGTAGTGGAGGGGATCCAATCTACAATGAGCAGTTCTTC
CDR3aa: CASSGGDPIYNEQFF

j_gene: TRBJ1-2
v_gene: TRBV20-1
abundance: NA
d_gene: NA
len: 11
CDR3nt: TGCAGTGCCTGGGACTCGGGTGGCTACACCTTC
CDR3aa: CSAWDSGGYTF

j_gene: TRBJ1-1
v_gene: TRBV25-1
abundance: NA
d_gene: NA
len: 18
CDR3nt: TGTGCCAGCAGTGGGGGATATATTCGTCGTCAGGGCAACACTGAAGCTTTCTTT
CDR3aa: CASSGGYIRRQGNTEAFF

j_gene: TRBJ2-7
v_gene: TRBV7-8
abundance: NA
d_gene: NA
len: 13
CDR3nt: TGTGCCAGCAGCCCGCCAGGGGTTGGCGAGCAGTACTTC
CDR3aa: CASSPPGVGEQYF

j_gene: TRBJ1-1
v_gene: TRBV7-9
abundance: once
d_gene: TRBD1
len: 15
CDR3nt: TGTGCCAGCAGCTATGGGACAGGACGGGGCACTGAAGCTTTCTTT
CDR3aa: CASSYGTGRGTEAFF

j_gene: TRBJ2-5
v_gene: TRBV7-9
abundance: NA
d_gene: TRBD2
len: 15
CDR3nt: TGTGCCAGCAGCATAACAGGACTAGCAGGAGAGACCCAGTACTTC
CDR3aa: CASSITGLAGETQYF

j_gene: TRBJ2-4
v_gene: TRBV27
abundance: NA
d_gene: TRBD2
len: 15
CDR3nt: TGTGCCAGCAGTCCCCGGCAGGGCGGGGGGGACATTCAGTACTTC
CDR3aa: CASSPRQGGGDIQYF

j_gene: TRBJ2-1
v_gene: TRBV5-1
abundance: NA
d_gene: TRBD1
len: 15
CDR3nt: TGCGCCAGCAGCTATTCGCTACAGGGGGGTAATGAGCAGTTCTTC
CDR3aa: CASSYSLQGGNEQFF

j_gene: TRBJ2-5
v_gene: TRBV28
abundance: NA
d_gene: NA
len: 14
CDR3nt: TGTGCCAGCAGTTCCTCCCCGTCTCAAGAGACCCAGTACTTC
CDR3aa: CASSSSPSQETQYF

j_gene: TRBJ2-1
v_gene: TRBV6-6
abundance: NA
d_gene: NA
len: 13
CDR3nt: TGTGCCAGCATAGACCCGACAGACAATGAGCAGTTCTTC
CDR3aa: CASIDPTDNEQFF

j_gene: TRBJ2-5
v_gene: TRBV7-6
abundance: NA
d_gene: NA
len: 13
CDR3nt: TGTGCCAGCAGCCCAGGCGCGCAAGAGACCCAGTACTTC
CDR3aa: CASSPGAQETQYF

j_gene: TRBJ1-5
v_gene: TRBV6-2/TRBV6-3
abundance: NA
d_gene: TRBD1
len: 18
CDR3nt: TGTGCCAGCAGTTACACCGGACAGGGGAGGGTCGGCAATCAGCCCCAGCATTTT
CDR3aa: CASSYTGQGRVGNQPQHF

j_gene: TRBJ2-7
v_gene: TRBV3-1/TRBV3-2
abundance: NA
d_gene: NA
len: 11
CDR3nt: TGTGCCAGCAGCCGACAGGCCGAGCAGTACTTC
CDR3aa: CASSRQAEQYF

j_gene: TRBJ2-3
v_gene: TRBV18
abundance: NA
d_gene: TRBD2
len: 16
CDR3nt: TGTGCCAGCTCACCACTCCTAGCGGGAGATCGGTATACGCAGTATTTT
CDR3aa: CASSPLLAGDRYTQYF

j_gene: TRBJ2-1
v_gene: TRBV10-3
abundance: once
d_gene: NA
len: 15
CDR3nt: TGTGCCATCAGTCTTCAGGGTCTCGGTCCCAATGAGCAGTTCTTC
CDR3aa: CAISLQGLGPNEQFF

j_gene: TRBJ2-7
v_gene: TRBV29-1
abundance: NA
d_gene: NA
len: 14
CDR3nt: TGCAGCGCGCTTGAGTGGGAGAGCTCCTACGAGCAGTACTTC
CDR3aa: CSALEWESSYEQYF

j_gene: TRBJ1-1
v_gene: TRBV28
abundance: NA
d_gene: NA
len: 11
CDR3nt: TGTGCCACCAGGGGAGCAGCTGAAGCTTTCTTT
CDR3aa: CATRGAAEAFF